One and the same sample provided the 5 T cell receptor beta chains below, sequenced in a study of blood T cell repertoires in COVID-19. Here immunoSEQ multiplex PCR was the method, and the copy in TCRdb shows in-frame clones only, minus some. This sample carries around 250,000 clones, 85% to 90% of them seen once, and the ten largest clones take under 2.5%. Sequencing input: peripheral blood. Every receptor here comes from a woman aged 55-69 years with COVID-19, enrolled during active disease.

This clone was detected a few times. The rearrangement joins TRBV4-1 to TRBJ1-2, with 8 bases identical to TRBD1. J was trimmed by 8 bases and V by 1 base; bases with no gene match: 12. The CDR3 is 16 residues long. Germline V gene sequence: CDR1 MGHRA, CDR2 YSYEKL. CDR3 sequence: CASSQVGQVPAGGYTF. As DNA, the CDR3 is TGCGCCAGCAGCCAAGTGGGACAGGTACCGGCGGGAGGCTACACCTTC.

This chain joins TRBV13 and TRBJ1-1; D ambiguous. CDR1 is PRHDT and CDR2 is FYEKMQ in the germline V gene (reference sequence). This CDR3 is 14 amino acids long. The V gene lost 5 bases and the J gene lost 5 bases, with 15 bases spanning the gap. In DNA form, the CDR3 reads TGTGCCAGCAGCCCCCGGGAAGATTGGACTGAAGCTTTCTTT. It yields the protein CASSPREDWTEAFF.

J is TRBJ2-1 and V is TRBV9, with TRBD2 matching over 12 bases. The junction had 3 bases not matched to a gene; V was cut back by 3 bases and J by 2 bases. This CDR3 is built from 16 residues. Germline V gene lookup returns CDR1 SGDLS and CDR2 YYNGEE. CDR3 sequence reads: CASSGPSGGAYNEQFF. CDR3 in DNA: TGTGCCAGCAGCGGGCCTAGCGGGGGGGCCTACAATGAGCAGTTCTTC.

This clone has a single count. The CDR3 nucleotides read TGTGCCAGCAGCCAAGGGCGGACAGCTCCCTACAATGAGCAGTTCTTC. Translating gives CASSQGRTAPYNEQFF. The chain carries TRBV3-1 (or the pseudogene TRBV3-2) and TRBJ2-1, with D tentatively TRBD1 (6 bases). Trimming left V 1 base short and J 2 bases short, with 12 bases between. The germline CDR1 and CDR2 sequences are LGHDT and YNNKEL (reference sequence). The CDR3 totals 16 residues.

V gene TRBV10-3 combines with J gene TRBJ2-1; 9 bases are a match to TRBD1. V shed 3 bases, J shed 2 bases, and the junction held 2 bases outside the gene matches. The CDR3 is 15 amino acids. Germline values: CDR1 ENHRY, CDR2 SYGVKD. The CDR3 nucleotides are TGTGCCATCAGTGAAAGACAGGGGGCCTACAATGAGCAGTTCTTC. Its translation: CAISERQGAYNEQFF.